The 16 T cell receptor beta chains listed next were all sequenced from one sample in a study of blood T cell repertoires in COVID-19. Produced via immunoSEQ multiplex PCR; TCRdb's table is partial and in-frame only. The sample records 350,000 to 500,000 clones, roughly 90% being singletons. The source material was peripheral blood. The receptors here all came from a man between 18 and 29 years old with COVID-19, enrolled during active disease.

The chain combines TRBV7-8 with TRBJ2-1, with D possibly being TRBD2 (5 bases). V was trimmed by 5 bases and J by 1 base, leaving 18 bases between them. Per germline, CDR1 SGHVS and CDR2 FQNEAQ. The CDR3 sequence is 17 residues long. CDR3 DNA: TGTGCCAGCAGCCACTTAAAGGTGGGCGGGTCCTACAATGAGCAGTTCTTC. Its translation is CASSHLKVGGSYNEQFF.

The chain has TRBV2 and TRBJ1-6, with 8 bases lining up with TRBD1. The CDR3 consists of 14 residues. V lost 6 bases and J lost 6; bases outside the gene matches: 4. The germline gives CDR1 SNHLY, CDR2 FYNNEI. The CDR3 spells CASSVDRVNSPLHF. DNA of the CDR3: TGTGCCAGCAGCGTGGACAGGGTTAATTCACCCCTCCACTTT.

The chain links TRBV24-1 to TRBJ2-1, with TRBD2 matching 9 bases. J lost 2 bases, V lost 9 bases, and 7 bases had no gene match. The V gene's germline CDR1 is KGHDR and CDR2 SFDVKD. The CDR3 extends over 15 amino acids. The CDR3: CATGVAGATYNEQFF. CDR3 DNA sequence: TGTGCCACCGGGGTAGCGGGAGCAACCTACAATGAGCAGTTCTTC.

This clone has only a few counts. The CDR3 DNA follows: TGCGCCAGCAAGTACAGCAACTCTGGGGCCAACGTCCTGACTTTC. Its translation is CASKYSNSGANVLTF. This chain links TRBV5-1 with TRBJ2-6; D is unclear. The CDR3 runs 15 residues. Germline-derived CDR1 and CDR2 are SGHRS and YFSETQ. With 6 bases removed from V and 0 bases from J, the gap between germline ends came to 10 bases.

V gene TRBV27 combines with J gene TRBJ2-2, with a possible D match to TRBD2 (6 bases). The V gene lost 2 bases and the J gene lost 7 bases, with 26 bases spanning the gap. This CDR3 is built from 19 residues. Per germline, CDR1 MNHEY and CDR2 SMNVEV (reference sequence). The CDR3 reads CASSLHRDFGFGVHGELFF. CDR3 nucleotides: TGTGCCAGCAGTTTACACCGGGACTTCGGGTTTGGGGTACACGGGGAGCTGTTTTTT.

CDR3 sequence (DNA): TGTGCCAGCAGCCGAGGGACTCCCGAGCAGTACTTC. Its protein is CASSRGTPEQYF. V gene TRBV3-1 (or the pseudogene TRBV3-2) combines with J gene TRBJ2-7; perhaps TRBD2 as D (6 bases). This CDR3 is 12 amino acids long. V lost 4 bases, J lost 6 bases, and 10 bases lay in between. Germline V CDR1 and CDR2: LGHDT, YNNKEL (reference sequence).

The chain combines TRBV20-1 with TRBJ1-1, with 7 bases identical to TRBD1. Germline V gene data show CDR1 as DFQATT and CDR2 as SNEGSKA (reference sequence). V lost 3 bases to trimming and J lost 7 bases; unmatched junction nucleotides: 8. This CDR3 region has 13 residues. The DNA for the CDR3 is TGCAGTGCTAGTGACAGACAGGGAGATGAAGCTTTCTTT. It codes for CSASDRQGDEAFF.

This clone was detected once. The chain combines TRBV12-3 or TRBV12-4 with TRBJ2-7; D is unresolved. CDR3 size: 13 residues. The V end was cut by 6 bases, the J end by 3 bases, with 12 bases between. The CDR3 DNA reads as TGTGCCAGCAGCCGTCTGGCCAACTACGAGCAGTACTTC. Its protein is CASSRLANYEQYF.

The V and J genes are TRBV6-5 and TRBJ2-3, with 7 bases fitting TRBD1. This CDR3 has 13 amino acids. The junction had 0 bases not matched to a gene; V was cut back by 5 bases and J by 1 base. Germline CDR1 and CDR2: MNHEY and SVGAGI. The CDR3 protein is CASSQGGTDTQYF. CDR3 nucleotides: TGTGCCAGCAGTCAGGGGGGCACAGATACGCAGTATTTT.

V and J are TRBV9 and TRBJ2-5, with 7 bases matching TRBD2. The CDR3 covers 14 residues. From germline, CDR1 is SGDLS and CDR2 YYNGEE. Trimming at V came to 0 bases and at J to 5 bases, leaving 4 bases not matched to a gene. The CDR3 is CASSVDVGGETQYF. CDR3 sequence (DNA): TGTGCCAGCAGCGTAGATGTGGGAGGGGAGACCCAGTACTTC.

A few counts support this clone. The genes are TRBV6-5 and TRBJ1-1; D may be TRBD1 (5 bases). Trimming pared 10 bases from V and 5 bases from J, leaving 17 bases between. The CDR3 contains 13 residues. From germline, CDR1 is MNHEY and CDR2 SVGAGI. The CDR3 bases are TGTGCCATCCCTGGCCGGGGGTATACTGAAGCTTTCTTT. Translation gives CAIPGRGYTEAFF.

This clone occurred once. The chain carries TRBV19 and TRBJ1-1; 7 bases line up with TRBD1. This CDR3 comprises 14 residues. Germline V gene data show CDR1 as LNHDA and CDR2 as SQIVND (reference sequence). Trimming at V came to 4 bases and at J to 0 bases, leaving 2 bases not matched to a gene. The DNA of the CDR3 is TGTGCCAGTAGTACGACAGGGCTGAACACTGAAGCTTTCTTT. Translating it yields CASSTTGLNTEAFF.

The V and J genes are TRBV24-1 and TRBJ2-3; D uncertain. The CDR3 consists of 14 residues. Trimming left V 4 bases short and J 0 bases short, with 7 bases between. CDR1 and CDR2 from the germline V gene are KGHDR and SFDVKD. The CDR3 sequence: CATSDATSTDTQYF. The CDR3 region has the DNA TGTGCCACCAGTGACGCTACTAGCACAGATACGCAGTATTTT.

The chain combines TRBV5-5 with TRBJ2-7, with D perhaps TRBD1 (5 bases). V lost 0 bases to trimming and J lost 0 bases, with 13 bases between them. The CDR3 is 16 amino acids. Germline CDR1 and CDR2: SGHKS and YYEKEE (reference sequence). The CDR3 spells CASSLDDSSFSYEQYF. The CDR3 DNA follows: TGTGCCAGCAGCTTGGATGACAGCAGTTTCTCCTACGAGCAGTACTTC. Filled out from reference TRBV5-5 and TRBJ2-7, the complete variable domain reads DAGVTQSPTHLIKTRGQQVTLRCSPISGHKSVSWYQQVLGQGPQFIFQYYEKEERGRGNFPDRFSARQFPNYSSELNVNALLLGDSALYLCASSLDDSSFSYEQYFGPGTRLTVT.

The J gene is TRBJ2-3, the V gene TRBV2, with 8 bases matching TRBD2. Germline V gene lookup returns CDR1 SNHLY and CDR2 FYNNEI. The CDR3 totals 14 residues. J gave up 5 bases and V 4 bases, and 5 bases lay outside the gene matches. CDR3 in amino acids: CASSAGLDGDTQYF. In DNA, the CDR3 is TGTGCCAGCAGTGCGGGACTAGATGGAGATACGCAGTATTTT.

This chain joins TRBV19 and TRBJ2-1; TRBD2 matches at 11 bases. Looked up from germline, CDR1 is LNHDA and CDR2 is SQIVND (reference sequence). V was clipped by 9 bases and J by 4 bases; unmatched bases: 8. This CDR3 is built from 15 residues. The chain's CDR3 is CASTRASGGYNEQFF. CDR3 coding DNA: TGTGCCAGCACCCGGGCTAGCGGGGGGTACAATGAGCAGTTCTTC.